This entry concerns a single T cell receptor (beta chain). As yet, its antigen is unknown. The data originate from a study of shared clonotypes between healthy human individuals. The study's findings and limits: There were few donors, and this limited the genetic and exposure-history diversity represented.

V shed 5 bases and J shed 2 bases, with 9 bases lying between them. The CDR3 length is 13 residues. The germline CDR1 and CDR2 sequences are MNHEY and SVGAGI. Original processing methods: Junction-only sequences without quality scores came from ImmunoSEQ, so filtering differed. Data came from immunoSEQ multiplex PCR; TCRdb stores just in-frame clones and leaves some out. V and J calls and clone size are given by that table; D and trimming were obtained from the DNA. Of about 1 million clones listed, 75% are singletons. Every donor, a Caucasian adult, lived in Nashville, Tennessee. The chain uses TRBV6-5 and TRBJ1-1; D unclear. Sequencing was performed on memory CD4+ T cells sorted from blood. Subset defined: CD45RA-negative fraction. This TCR was sampled from a man younger than 35 in good health. The CDR3 DNA reads as TGTGCCAGCAGTAGACGGAGCAACACTGAAGCTTTCTTT. This codes for CASSRRSNTEAFF.